These T cell receptor beta chains were read from a single sample in a study of T cell repertoires in cytomegalovirus infection. TCRdb re-called the reads through MiXCR, storing one row per CDR3 protein. Found here are some 940,000 distinct CDR3 sequences, approximately 33% of them singletons; the top ten hold 10% to 15%. No antigen has been identified for these receptors. The source was cultured CD8+ T cells from PBMCs, collected from culture after CMV antigen stimulation. All receptors derive from a human donor in good health (CMV status not recorded). Some clones in this sample may be carry-over from other donors' samples. CDR3s include the opening cysteine and the closing phenylalanine or tryptophan. Each record gives: V gene, J gene, clone size, D gene, CDR3 protein, CDR3 DNA. The D gene is left open where the match is weak. For some rows the clone size is stated as once, few or many, or as a class when expanded; others skip it.

>TRBV19|TRBJ2-1|NA|TRBD2
CASSPDLGGEQFF
TGTGCCAGTAGTCCCGATCTGGGGGGGGAGCAGTTCTTT
>TRBV19|TRBJ2-1|NA|NA
CASSISGVGPYNEQFF
TGTGCCAGTAGTATATCGGGCGTGGGGCCGTACAATGAGCAGTTCTTC
>TRBV19|TRBJ2-1|few|NA
CASSILYNEQFF
TGTGCCAGTAGTATCCTCTACAATGAGCAGTTCTTC
>TRBV19|TRBJ1-1|NA|NA
CASHWNANTEAFF
TGTGCCAGTCACTGGAACGCGAACACTGAAGCTTTCTTT
>TRBV7-8|TRBJ2-5|many|NA
CASSRPETQYF
TGTGCCAGCAGCCGCCCAGAGACCCAGTACTTC
>TRBV19|TRBJ2-1|few|NA
CASSGYDSYNEQFF
TGTGCCAGTAGTGGGTACGACAGCTACAATGAGCAGTTCTTC
>TRBV6-6|TRBJ1-4|NA|NA
CASRKGFNEKLFF
TGTGCCAGCCGAAAAGGCTTTAATGAAAAACTGTTTTTT
>TRBV7-6|TRBJ1-5|NA|NA
CASSLYGTGGDYSNQPQHF
TGTGCCAGCAGCTTGTACGGAACTGGAGGCGACTATAGCAATCAGCCCCAGCATTTT
>TRBV6-1|TRBJ2-1|few|TRBD2
CASTWGGVGNEQFF
TGTGCCAGCACCTGGGGGGGGGTAGGCAATGAGCAGTTCTTC
>TRBV6-2/TRBV6-3|TRBJ2-7|NA|NA
CASSAEPGSLVEQYF
TGTGCCAGCAGCGCCGAGCCCGGGTCCCTCGTCGAGCAGTACTTC
>TRBV10-2|TRBJ2-2|NA|NA
CASKEAVNTGELFF
TGCGCCAGCAAGGAGGCGGTTAACACCGGGGAGCTGTTTTTT
>TRBV29-1|TRBJ2-1|NA|NA
CSVDDDLGNEQFF
TGCAGCGTCGACGACGACCTCGGCAATGAGCAGTTCTTC
>TRBV10-2|TRBJ2-5|few|TRBD2
CASRRIIGMGLAGGEETQYF
TGCGCCAGCAGGAGGATTATTGGGATGGGACTAGCGGGGGGAGAAGAGACCCAGTACTTC
>TRBV25-1|TRBJ1-1|few|NA
CASSEWAGLRTEAFF
TGTGCCAGCAGTGAATGGGCAGGCCTTCGGACTGAAGCTTTCTTT
>TRBV13|TRBJ2-4|NA|TRBD1
CASSTGGGNIQYF
TGTGCCAGCAGCACAGGGGGTGGGAACATTCAGTACTTC
>TRBV7-9|TRBJ1-4|few|NA
CASRTDHGLFF
TGTGCCAGCAGGACAGACCATGGACTGTTTTTT
>TRBV20-1|TRBJ2-5|NA|NA
CSAARRPYQETQYF
TGCAGTGCCGCGAGGCGCCCGTACCAAGAGACCCAGTACTTC